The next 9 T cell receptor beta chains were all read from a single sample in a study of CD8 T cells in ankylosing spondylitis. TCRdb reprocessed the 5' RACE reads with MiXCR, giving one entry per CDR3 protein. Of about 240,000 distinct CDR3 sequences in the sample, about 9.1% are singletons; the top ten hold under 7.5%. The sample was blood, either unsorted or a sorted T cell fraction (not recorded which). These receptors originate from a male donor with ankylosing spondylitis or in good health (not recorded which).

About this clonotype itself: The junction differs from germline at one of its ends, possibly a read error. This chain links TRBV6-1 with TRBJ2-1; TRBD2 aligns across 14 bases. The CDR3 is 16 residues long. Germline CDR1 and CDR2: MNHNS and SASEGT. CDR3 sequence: CASREATSGGAGEQFF. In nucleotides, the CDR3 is TGTGCCAGCAGAGAAGCGACTAGCGGGGGGGCCGGGGAGCAGTTCTTC.

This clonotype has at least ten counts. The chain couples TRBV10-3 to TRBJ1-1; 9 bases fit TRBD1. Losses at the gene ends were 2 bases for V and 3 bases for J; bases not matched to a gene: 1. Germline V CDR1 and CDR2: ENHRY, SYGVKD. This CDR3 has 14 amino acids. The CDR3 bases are TGTGCCATCAGTGAGCGGGACAGGGACACTGAAGCTTTCTTT. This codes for CAISERDRDTEAFF.

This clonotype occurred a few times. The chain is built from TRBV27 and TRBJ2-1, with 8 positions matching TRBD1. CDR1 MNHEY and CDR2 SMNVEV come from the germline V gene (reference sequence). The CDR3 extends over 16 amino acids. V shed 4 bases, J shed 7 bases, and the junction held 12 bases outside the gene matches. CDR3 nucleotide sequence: TGTGCCAGCAGTTCGGACAGGGTCCGGACTGGGAATGAGCAGTTCTTC. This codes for CASSSDRVRTGNEQFF.

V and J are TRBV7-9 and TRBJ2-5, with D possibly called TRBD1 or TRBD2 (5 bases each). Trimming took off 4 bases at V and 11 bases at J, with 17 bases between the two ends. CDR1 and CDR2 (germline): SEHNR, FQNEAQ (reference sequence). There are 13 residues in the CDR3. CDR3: CASSWTSGPIQYF. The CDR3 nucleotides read TGTGCCAGCAGCTGGACTTCAGGGCCGATACAGTACTTC.

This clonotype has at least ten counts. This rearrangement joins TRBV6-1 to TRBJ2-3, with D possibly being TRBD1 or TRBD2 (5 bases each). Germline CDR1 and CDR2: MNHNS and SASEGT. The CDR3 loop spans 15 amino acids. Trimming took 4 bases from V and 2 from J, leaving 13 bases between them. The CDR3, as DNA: TGTGCCAGCAGTGTCGGGGCAGGGTACACAGATACGCAGTATTTT. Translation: CASSVGAGYTDTQYF.

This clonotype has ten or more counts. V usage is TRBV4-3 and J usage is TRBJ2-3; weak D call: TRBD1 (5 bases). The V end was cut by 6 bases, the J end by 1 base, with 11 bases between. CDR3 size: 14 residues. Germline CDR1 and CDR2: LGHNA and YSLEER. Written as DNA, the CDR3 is TGCGCCAGCAGTGCCATGGGGCGCACAGATACGCAGTATTTT. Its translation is CASSAMGRTDTQYF.

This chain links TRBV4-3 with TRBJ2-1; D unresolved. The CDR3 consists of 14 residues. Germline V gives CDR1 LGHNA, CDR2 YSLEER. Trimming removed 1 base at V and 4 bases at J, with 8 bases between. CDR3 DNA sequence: TGCGCCAGCAGCCAAGTCGACGGTTACAATGAGCAGTTCTTC. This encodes CASSQVDGYNEQFF.

DNA for the CDR3: TGCAGTGCTAGAGCCAGGGAATTGAACACTGAAGCTTTCTTT. Residues: CSARARELNTEAFF. The chain carries TRBV20-1 and TRBJ1-1; weak D call: TRBD1 (5 bases). Germline V gene lookup returns CDR1 DFQATT and CDR2 SNEGSKA (reference sequence). The CDR3 totals 14 residues. Trimming removed 1 base from V and 0 bases from J, with 9 bases in between.

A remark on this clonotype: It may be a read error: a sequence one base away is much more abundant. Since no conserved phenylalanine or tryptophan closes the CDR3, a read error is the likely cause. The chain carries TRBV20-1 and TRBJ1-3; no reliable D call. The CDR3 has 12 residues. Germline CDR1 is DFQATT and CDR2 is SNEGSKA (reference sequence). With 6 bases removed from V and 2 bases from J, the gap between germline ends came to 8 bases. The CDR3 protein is CSAETAGNTIYL. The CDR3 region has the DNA TGCAGTGCCGAGACGGCTGGAAACACCATATATCTT.